This paragraph covers one TCR beta chain sequence. Its antigen is not identified. The entry originates in a study of PD-1 blockade in classical Hodgkin lymphoma. For the study at large: Patients in the cohort were put on intravenous nivolumab, 3 mg/kg every 2 weeks.

Each patient's relapse followed autologous stem cell transplantation, and brentuximab vedotin exposure varied. Complete response, partial response or progressive disease were the best responses. Study-level findings and limits: Reports described newly diagnosed patients as having lower baseline TCR diversity than healthy donors.

Germline V CDR1 and CDR2: SEHNR, FQNEAQ (reference sequence). The V end lost 5 bases, the J end lost 7 bases, and 21 bases lay between the germline ends. This CDR3 region has 16 residues. Here immunoSEQ multiplex PCR was the method, and the copy in TCRdb shows in-frame clones only, minus some. The data hold about 36,000 clones, with 69% observed a single time. The sequenced sample was peripheral blood mononuclear cells (PBMCs), obtained before the second cycle of nivolumab. The TCR was taken from a human donor with classical Hodgkin lymphoma. The chain links TRBV7-9 to TRBJ2-1; D is possibly TRBD2 (5 bases). The CDR3 is CASSRELGVRLNEQFF. CDR3 sequence (DNA): TGTGCCAGCAGCCGGGAATTAGGCGTTCGGCTGAATGAGCAGTTCTTC.